This T cell receptor (beta chain) stems from a study of cytomegalovirus exposure and HLA in healthy donors. Some clones are missing from TCRdb's copy, which holds only in-frame ones; the method was immunoSEQ multiplex PCR. The sample contains 200,000 or so clones, 70% to 90% of which appear only once. The CDR3 spans 16 residues. The trim removed 3 bases at V and 5 bases at J, leaving 6 bases unmatched. The germline V gene has CDR1 SGHVS and CDR2 FQNEAQ. The receptor's source is a woman aged 18-29 years in good health and CMV-seronegative. Sequenced: PBMCs. The chain carries TRBV7-8 and TRBJ1-4, with 10 bases fitting TRBD1. CDR3 in DNA: TGTGCCAGCAGCTTCGGGACAGGGGAAGGAAATGAAAAACTGTTTTTT. This codes for CASSFGTGEGNEKLFF.